These T cell receptor beta chains were read from a single sample in a study of vaccination and CD4 T cells after COVID-19. TCRdb reprocessed the PCR reads with MiXCR, giving one entry per CDR3 protein. The table records about 13,000 distinct CDR3 sequences, 58% of them present only once. These receptors have no known antigen. Source: cultured CD4+ T cells from blood, taken after SARS-CoV-2 vaccination. The receptors derive from a human donor with COVID-19. The CDR3 runs from the conserved cysteine through the conserved F or W. The D gene is left open where the match is weak. Rows may omit the clone size; those that give it use once, few, many or a size class.

>-|-|TRBJ2-4|TRBV20-1
TGCAGTGCTGAAGGGGTTCAGGACATTCAGTACTTC
CSAEGVQDIQYF
>TRBD1|-|TRBJ1-2|TRBV6-4
TGTGCCAGCAGAGGGGGCGTTAGCTATGGCTACACCTTC
CASRGGVSYGYTF
>TRBD2|-|TRBJ2-7|TRBV6-5
TGTGCCAGCAGTTACTCAGTTAGCGGGGGGGCTTCCTACGAGCAGTACTTC
CASSYSVSGGASYEQYF
>-|few|TRBJ2-7|TRBV6-2/TRBV6-3
TGTGCCAGCAGTTACTCCGGGTTGGGGGAATACGAGCAGTACTTC
CASSYSGLGEYEQYF
>-|-|TRBJ1-1|TRBV20-1
TGCAGTGCCGCCCAAGGGGGGAACACTGAAGCTTTCTTT
CSAAQGGNTEAFF
>-|-|TRBJ2-5|TRBV6-2/TRBV6-3
TGTGCCAGCAGTTACGCCGAGACCCAGTACTTC
CASSYAETQYF
>-|-|TRBJ2-7|TRBV7-2
TGTGCCAGCAGCTTAAACCTACGCGAGCAGTACTTC
CASSLNLREQYF
>TRBD1|-|TRBJ1-1|TRBV2
TGTGCCAGCAGTAGCCGAGACAGGGCCACTGAAGCTTTCTTT
CASSSRDRATEAFF
>TRBD1|-|TRBJ1-2|TRBV6-2/TRBV6-3
TGTGCCAGCAGTTACTCTCTAGGGACAGGGGAAGGCTACACCTTC
CASSYSLGTGEGYTF
>-|-|TRBJ2-2|TRBV6-2/TRBV6-3
TGTGCCAGCAGTTACCAAACAGCAAGGGCGAACACCGGGGAGCTGTTTTTT
CASSYQTARANTGELFF
>TRBD2|-|TRBJ2-3|TRBV10-3
TGTGCCATATATAGCGGGGGCCATTTATCAGATACGCAGTATTTT
CAIYSGGHLSDTQYF